This T cell receptor beta chain was sequenced in a study of T cell changes during pregnancy in multiple sclerosis. The CDR3 is 15 amino acids. V gave up 6 bases and J gave up 2 bases; unmatched junction bases: 9. Looked up from germline, CDR1 is MNHEY and CDR2 is SMNVEV (reference sequence). Produced via immunoSEQ multiplex PCR; TCRdb's table is partial and in-frame only. The table includes around 130,000 clones, approximately 96% detected once. The source material was peripheral blood, sampled after pregnancy. This clonotype was obtained from a female donor with multiple sclerosis, enrolled in a pregnancy study. The rearrangement joins TRBV27 to TRBJ2-7, with 8 bases aligning to TRBD2. The CDR3 DNA is TGTGCCAGCAGAATAACTAGCGGTACAACCTACGAGCAGTACTTC. This sequence encodes CASRITSGTTYEQYF.